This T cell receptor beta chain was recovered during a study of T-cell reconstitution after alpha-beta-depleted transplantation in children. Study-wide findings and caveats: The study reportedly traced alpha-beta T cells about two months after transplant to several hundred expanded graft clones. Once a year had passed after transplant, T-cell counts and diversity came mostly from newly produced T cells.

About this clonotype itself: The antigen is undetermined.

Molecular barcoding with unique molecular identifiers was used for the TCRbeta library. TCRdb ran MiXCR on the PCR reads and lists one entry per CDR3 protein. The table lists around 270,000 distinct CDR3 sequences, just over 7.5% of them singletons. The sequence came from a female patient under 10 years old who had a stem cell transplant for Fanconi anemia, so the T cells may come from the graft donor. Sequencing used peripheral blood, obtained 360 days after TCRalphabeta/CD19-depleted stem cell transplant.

CDR3: CSARTGVGVAEAFF. The DNA for the CDR3 is TGCAGTGCCCGAACCGGAGTTGGTGTCGCTGAAGCTTTCTTT. The V call is TRBV20-1, the J call TRBJ1-1; the D is unclear. Trimming took 6 bases from V and 6 from J, leaving 20 bases between them. Germline CDR1 and CDR2: DFQATT and SNEGSKA (reference sequence). The CDR3 contains 14 residues.